This T cell receptor (beta chain) was observed in a study of T cell responses to AZD1222 COVID-19 vaccine. Study-level background: Pooled samples include second doses given at about 4 or 12 weeks. Study conclusions and caveats: Reports say nearly half of spike-specific TCRs go after unmutated variant regions. Baseline serostatus was positive in only six AZD1222 recipients. Donors in the cohort were predominantly white British and more often female, and clonal diversity was possibly underestimated.

Note on this clone: Its specificity is not known.

The CDR3 runs 13 residues. Germline trimming cut 6 bases from V and 6 bases from J; bases unmatched to any gene: 2. The germline gives CDR1 SNHLY, CDR2 FYNNEI. Generated by immunoSEQ multiplex PCR, the TCRdb table keeps only in-frame clones and is missing some. The sample shows some 90,000 clones, about nine tenths of them seen only once. The genes are TRBV2 and TRBJ1-5, with 10 positions matching TRBD1. The source is an adult in good health. The material was peripheral blood, obtained on day 0 of AZD1222 vaccination. The chain's CDR3 is CASRGTGVQPQHF. In DNA, the CDR3 is TGTGCCAGCAGGGGGACAGGGGTTCAGCCCCAGCATTTT.